These 9 T cell receptor beta chains originate from one sample sequenced in a study of blood T cell repertoires in COVID-19. The protocol was immunoSEQ multiplex PCR, while the TCRdb copy is restricted to in-frame clones and leaves out a portion. This table has about 27,000 clones, approximately 88% appearing once. Sequencing was done on a sample of peripheral blood. These receptor sequences come from a woman aged 50 to 60 with active COVID-19.

The chain has TRBV2 and TRBJ2-5; 12 bases are a match to TRBD2. With V trimmed by 6 bases and J by 4 bases, 3 bases remained unmatched. Germline V gene lookup returns CDR1 SNHLY and CDR2 FYNNEI. The CDR3 extends over 14 amino acids. The CDR3 loop is CASRKLAGGETQYF. The DNA for the CDR3 is TGTGCCAGCAGAAAACTAGCGGGAGGAGAGACCCAGTACTTC.

The chain employs TRBV13 and TRBJ2-7; 7 bases map to TRBD2. The CDR3 sequence is 14 residues long. V trimming: 2 bases; J trimming: 2 bases; junction bases outside the gene matches: 3. In germline, CDR1 is PRHDT, CDR2 FYEKMQ (reference sequence). The CDR3 nucleotides read TGTGCCAGCAGCTTAAGCGGGATCACCTACGAGCAGTACTTC. Translating gives CASSLSGITYEQYF.

The chain is built from TRBV20-1 and TRBJ2-2, with TRBD2 matching over 9 bases. Germline V gene lookup returns CDR1 DFQATT and CDR2 SNEGSKA (reference sequence). The CDR3 sequence is 15 residues long. J gave up 3 bases and V 3 bases, and 5 bases lay outside the gene matches. The CDR3 reads CSASSGSYYTGELFF. CDR3 bases: TGCAGTGCTAGTAGCGGGAGTTACTACACCGGGGAGCTGTTTTTT.

The chain carries TRBV5-1 and TRBJ2-1, with 7 positions matching TRBD1. CDR3 length: 11 residues. Germline CDR1 is SGHRS and CDR2 is YFSETQ. J was trimmed by 7 bases and V by 7 bases; bases with no gene match: 2. CDR3 sequence reads: CASGTANEQFF. Here the CDR3 DNA reads TGCGCCAGCGGGACAGCAAATGAGCAGTTCTTC.

The chain carries TRBV27 and TRBJ2-2; tentative D call: TRBD2 (6 bases). CDR3 size: 15 residues. V dropped 0 bases and J dropped 1 base, with 6 bases sitting between them. CDR1 MNHEY and CDR2 SMNVEV come from the germline V gene (reference sequence). Here the CDR3 DNA reads TGTGCCAGCAGTTTATCGGGAGGGAACACCGGGGAGCTGTTTTTT. Its protein is CASSLSGGNTGELFF.

The chain links TRBV5-1 to TRBJ2-7, with D uncertain. V was clipped by 2 bases and J by 0 bases, with 6 bases between them. The length of the CDR3 is 13 residues. Germline V lookup: CDR1 SGHRS, CDR2 YFSETQ. The CDR3 sequence: CASSFELSYEQYF. CDR3 DNA sequence: TGCGCCAGCAGCTTCGAACTCTCCTACGAGCAGTACTTC.

The V and J genes are TRBV6-6 and TRBJ2-3; 9 bases line up with TRBD1. Germline-derived CDR1 and CDR2 are MNHNY and SVGAGI (reference sequence). The CDR3 covers 15 residues. V was clipped by 4 bases and J by 1 base; unmatched bases: 3. The CDR3 sequence is CASSWRTGGTDTQYF. As DNA, the CDR3 is TGTGCCAGCAGTTGGCGGACAGGGGGCACAGATACGCAGTATTTT.

This clone was picked up one time. Sequence at one end of the junction differs from germline and may be a read error. For the CDR3, the DNA is TGTGCTAGCAGCTTAGGGGGGGAGCGCACAGATACGCAGTATTTT. Protein sequence: CASSLGGERTDTQYF. V gene TRBV7-7 combines with J gene TRBJ2-3, with D possibly being TRBD2 (7 bases). The length of the CDR3 is 15 residues. CDR1 and CDR2 (germline): SSHAT, FNYEAQ (reference sequence). Full variable domain (remainder filled in from reference TRBV7-7 and TRBJ2-3): GAGVSQSPRYKVTKRGQDVTLRCDPISSHATLYWYQQALGQGPEFLTYFNYEAQPDKSGLPSDRFSAERPEGSISTLTIQRTEQRDSAMYRCASSLGGERTDTQYFGPGTRLTVL.

Comment on this clone: The identical CDR3 is also encoded by other nucleotide sequences in the sample. The chain combines TRBV12-3 or TRBV12-4 with TRBJ1-1; D is unclear. Deletions cut 3 bases from V and 1 base from J, with 6 bases between. The CDR3 is 13 amino acids. The CDR3 loop reads CASSFAGNTEAFF. CDR3 in DNA: TGTGCCAGCAGTTTCGCGGGGAACACTGAAGCTTTCTTT.